This T cell receptor (beta chain) was sequenced during a study of CD8 T cells in ankylosing spondylitis. From germline, CDR1 is LGHDT and CDR2 YNNKEL (reference sequence). CDR3 length: 14 residues. The V end was cut by 3 bases, the J end by 0 bases, with 9 bases between. This clonotype was seen a handful of times. Its antigen is undetermined. Study results and caveats: Typical of ankylosing spondylitis blood, it appeared, was a TCR beta motif of under 10 highly homologous variants. Relatively scarce in peripheral blood, disease-linked clones were CD8+. There were earlier reports of some motif variants in reactive arthritis synovial fluid and blood.

Library preparation for TCR beta used quantitative 5'-RACE with molecular barcodes. Using its own MiXCR run on the 5' RACE reads, TCRdb lists one record per CDR3 protein. The sample contains 700,000 or so distinct CDR3 sequences, roughly 19% of which appear only once. The chain joins TRBV3-1 to TRBJ2-7, with D possibly being TRBD2 (6 bases). The origin of this receptor is a male donor with ankylosing spondylitis. Sequenced material: blood, either unsorted or a sorted T cell fraction (not recorded which). In DNA, the CDR3 is TGTGCCAGCAGCCAGAAGACTAGCTCCTACGAGCAGTACTTC. This gives the protein CASSQKTSSYEQYF.